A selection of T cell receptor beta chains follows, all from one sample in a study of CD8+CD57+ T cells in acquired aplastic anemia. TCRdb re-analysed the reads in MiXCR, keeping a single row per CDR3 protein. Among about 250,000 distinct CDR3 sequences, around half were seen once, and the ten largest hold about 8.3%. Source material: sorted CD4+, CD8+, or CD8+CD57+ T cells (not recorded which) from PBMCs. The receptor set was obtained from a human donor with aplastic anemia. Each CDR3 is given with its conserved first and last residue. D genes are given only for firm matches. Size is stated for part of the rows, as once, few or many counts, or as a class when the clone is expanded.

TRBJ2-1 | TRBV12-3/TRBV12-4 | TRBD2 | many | TGTGCCAGCAGTTTTGGTACTAGCGGGAGCTCCTACAATGAGCAGTTCTTC | CASSFGTSGSSYNEQFF
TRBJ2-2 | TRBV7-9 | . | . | TGTGCCAGCAGCGGGGACGGGGGCCAACAGGGCGGGGAGCTGTTTTTT | CASSGDGGQQGGELFF
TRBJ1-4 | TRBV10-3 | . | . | TGTGCCATCAGTCCGGGACACGGCGGTGAAAAACTGTTTTTT | CAISPGHGGEKLFF
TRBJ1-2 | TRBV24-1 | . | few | TGTGCCACCAGTGCGGGCAGGGATTCTAACTATGGCTACACCTTC | CATSAGRDSNYGYTF
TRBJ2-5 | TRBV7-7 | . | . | TGTGCTAGCAGCCCCCGACCAGAGCAAGAGACCCAGTACTTC | CASSPRPEQETQYF
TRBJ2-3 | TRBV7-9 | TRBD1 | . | TGTGCCACCCAACCTGGGACAGGGGAAGATACGCAGTATTTT | CATQPGTGEDTQYF
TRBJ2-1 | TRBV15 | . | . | TGTGCCACCAGCAGAGGAGACCCTGCTAGCAATGAGCAGTTCTTC | CATSRGDPASNEQFF
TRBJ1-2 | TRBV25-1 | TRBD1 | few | TGTGCCAGCAGTATACGGGACAGCTATGGCTACACCTTC | CASSIRDSYGYTF
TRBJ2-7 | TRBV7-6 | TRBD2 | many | TGTGCCAGCAGCTTAGGGGGACTAGTCTACGAGCAGTACTTC | CASSLGGLVYEQYF
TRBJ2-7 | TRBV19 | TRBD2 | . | TGTGCCAGTAGTACGTTAGCGGGACCGGACGAGCAGTACTTC | CASSTLAGPDEQYF
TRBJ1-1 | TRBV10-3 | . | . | TGTGCCATCACGGGGTCTAGGGGCGAGGGTGAAGCTTTCTTT | CAITGSRGEGEAFF
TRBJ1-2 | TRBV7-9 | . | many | TGTGCCAGCAGCTTTGGACGGGAGGGCCATGGCTACACCTTC | CASSFGREGHGYTF
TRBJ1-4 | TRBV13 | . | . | TGTGCCAGCAGACGTACGAGGGACTCTTCTAATGAAAAACTGTTTTTT | CASRRTRDSSNEKLFF
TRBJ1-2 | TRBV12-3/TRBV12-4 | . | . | TGTGCCAGCAGTTTAGGGCAGTTTTATGGCTACACCTTC | CASSLGQFYGYTF
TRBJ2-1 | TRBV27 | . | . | TGTGCCAGCACCCCGCTGGGGGGGGACAATGGGCAGTTCTTC | CASTPLGGDNGQFF
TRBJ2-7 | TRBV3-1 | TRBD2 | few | TGTGCCAGTCTTAGCGGGAGTGGCAACGAGCAGTACTTC | CASLSGSGNEQYF
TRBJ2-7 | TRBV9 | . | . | TGTGCCAGCAGCGGAGGGACGGGCTACGAGCAGTACTTC | CASSGGTGYEQYF
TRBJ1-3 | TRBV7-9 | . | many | TGTGCCAGCAGCTTAGGCCCGGGGGCTGGAAACACCATATATTTT | CASSLGPGAGNTIYF
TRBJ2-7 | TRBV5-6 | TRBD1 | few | TGTGCCAGCAGCTTCTCGGGACAGGGTTTCTACGAGCAGTACTTC | CASSFSGQGFYEQYF
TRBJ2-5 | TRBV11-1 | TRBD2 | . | TGTGCCAGCAGCGATGGGCTAGCGGATCAAGAGACCCAGTACTTC | CASSDGLADQETQYF
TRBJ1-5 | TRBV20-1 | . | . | TGCAGTGCCAGAGATGCGGCCAGGGTGGGTCAGCCCCAGCATTTT | CSARDAARVGQPQHF
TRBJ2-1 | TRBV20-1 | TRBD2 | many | TGCAGTGCTACGGGACTAGCGAATACCTACAATGAGCAGTTCTTC | CSATGLANTYNEQFF